Each of the 24 T cell receptor beta chains below was sequenced from the same sample in a study of shared T cell receptors in the human thymus. Some clones are missing from TCRdb's copy, which holds only in-frame ones; the method was immunoSEQ multiplex PCR. The sample consists of approximately 760,000 clones, approximately 85% of them appearing once. These same data were also listed under a study on human thymus T cells.

The sample comprised thymocytes. The receptors stem from a girl under two years old with a congenital heart defect.

The rearrangement uses TRBV7-8 and TRBJ2-7; D might be TRBD1 (6 bases). The germline V gene has CDR1 SGHVS and CDR2 FQNEAQ. The V end was cut by 1 base, the J end by 2 bases, with 12 bases between. The CDR3 is 15 amino acids. CDR3 nucleotide sequence: TGTGCCAGCAGCTTAGAGGCAGGGGTAGCCTACGAGCAGTACTTC. Its protein is CASSLEAGVAYEQYF.

The V and J genes are TRBV18 and TRBJ2-1, with 9 bases that match TRBD2. CDR3 size: 23 residues. The germline gives CDR1 KGHSH, CDR2 LQKENI. V was clipped by 3 bases and J by 1 base; unmatched bases: 25. As DNA, the CDR3 is TGTGCCAGCTCACCCTCTTGCCCGAAAGCGGGGGGACCTTCTAATCATTCCTACAATGAGCAGTTCTTC. Translation gives CASSPSCPKAGGPSNHSYNEQFF.

This chain links TRBV28 with TRBJ1-4; D remains unclear. CDR1 is MDHEN, CDR2 SYDVKM, per germline. Trimming took 8 bases from V and 6 from J, leaving 22 bases between them. There are 16 residues in the CDR3. For the CDR3, the DNA is TGTGCCAGCCATAGAGTAACGGGTACCCTTCATGAAAAACTGTTTTTT. Amino acid sequence: CASHRVTGTLHEKLFF.

This chain uses TRBV9 with TRBJ2-6, with 7 bases matching TRBD1. Germline trimming cut 0 bases from V and 0 bases from J; bases unmatched to any gene: 12. The V gene's germline CDR1 is SGDLS and CDR2 YYNGEE. CDR3 length equals 20 residues. The CDR3 DNA sequence: TGTGCCAGCAGCGTAGTTCTGGACAGGCAACGACACTCTGGGGCCAACGTCCTGACTTTC. Translation gives CASSVVLDRQRHSGANVLTF.

The chain employs TRBV4-1 and TRBJ1-2; D is perhaps TRBD1 (5 bases). V dropped 7 bases and J dropped 3 bases, with 18 bases sitting between them. Germline V CDR1 and CDR2: MGHRA, YSYEKL. CDR3 length: 15 residues. This chain's CDR3 is CASTPRDWWDYGYTF. CDR3 DNA: TGCGCCAGCACCCCCCGGGACTGGTGGGACTATGGCTACACCTTC.

Worth noting for this clone: Other DNA sequences in this specimen translate into the identical CDR3. The CDR3 sequence: CASSLSSGGTDTQYF. The CDR3 DNA follows: TGCGCCAGCAGCTTGTCGTCGGGGGGCACAGATACGCAGTATTTT. The chain is built from TRBV5-1 and TRBJ2-3; weak D call: TRBD2 (6 bases). Germline CDR1 reads SGHRS; CDR2 reads YFSETQ. The CDR3 consists of 15 residues. V lost 1 base, J lost 1 base, and 10 bases lay in between.

The chain joins TRBV14 to TRBJ1-1; tentative D call: TRBD1 (6 bases). Germline lookup yields CDR1 SGHDN and CDR2 FVKESK. V was pared by 6 bases and J by 11 bases, with 22 bases between. The length of the CDR3 is 14 residues. The CDR3 sequence is CASSPHRDTQSAFF. CDR3 DNA sequence: TGTGCCAGCAGTCCACACAGGGACACTCAATCGGCTTTCTTT.

The chain carries TRBV5-1 and TRBJ2-2, with 9 bases that match TRBD2. V lost 3 bases and J lost 2; bases outside the gene matches: 8. This CDR3 has 17 amino acids. Germline V gene lookup returns CDR1 SGHRS and CDR2 YFSETQ. The CDR3 region has the DNA TGCGCCAGCAGCTCGGAACGGACTAGCGTTAACACCGGGGAGCTGTTTTTT. Its translation is CASSSERTSVNTGELFF.

The chain couples TRBV28 to TRBJ2-7, with 7 nucleotides matching TRBD2. Germline assignment: CDR1 MDHEN and CDR2 SYDVKM. With 7 bases clipped from V and 4 bases from J, the junction kept 19 bases outside the gene matches. CDR3 length equals 17 residues. The CDR3 here is CASIPRGVEVSGYEQYF. The CDR3, as DNA: TGTGCCAGCATCCCCCGGGGGGTAGAGGTCTCCGGGTACGAGCAGTACTTC. Full variable domain (rest looked up from reference TRBV28 and TRBJ2-7): DVKVTQSSRYLVKRTGEKVFLECVQDMDHENMFWYRQDPGLGLRLIYFSYDVKMKEKGDIPEGYSVSREKKERFSLILESASTNQTSMYLCASIPRGVEVSGYEQYFGPGTRLTVT.

The J gene is TRBJ2-7, the V gene TRBV28, with TRBD2 matching 13 bases. The CDR3 sequence is 14 residues long. J lost 9 bases, V lost 5 bases, and 7 bases had no gene match. Per the germline V gene, CDR1 is MDHEN and CDR2 is SYDVKM. CDR3: CASSPGLAGASQYF. Here the CDR3 DNA reads TGTGCCAGCAGTCCCGGACTAGCGGGGGCGTCGCAGTACTTC.

This rearrangement joins TRBV6-5 to TRBJ1-2; maybe TRBD1 (5 bases). V lost 0 bases and J 0 bases, leaving 11 bases between the germline ends. This CDR3 has 16 amino acids. Germline lookup yields CDR1 MNHEY and CDR2 SVGAGI. The CDR3 loop reads CASSYSGPRSNYGYTF. As DNA, the CDR3 is TGTGCCAGCAGTTACTCGGGGCCCAGATCTAACTATGGCTACACCTTC.

The chain uses TRBV7-6 and TRBJ1-4; D not resolved. V shed 3 bases and J shed 0 bases, with 11 bases lying between them. This CDR3 contains 16 residues. Germline lookup yields CDR1 SGHVS and CDR2 FNYEAQ. The CDR3 nucleotides are TGTGCCAGCAGCTTGATCCCCAGTGCAACTAATGAAAAACTGTTTTTT. It is translated as CASSLIPSATNEKLFF.

This chain connects TRBV5-1 to TRBJ2-7; D may be TRBD1 (6 bases). The germline gives CDR1 SGHRS, CDR2 YFSETQ. V gave up 1 base and J gave up 2 bases, with 10 bases separating them. The length of the CDR3 is 14 residues. Here the CDR3 DNA reads TGCGCCAGCAGCTTGAAGGCAGGGGCCTACGAGCAGTACTTC. Its translation: CASSLKAGAYEQYF.

The V gene is TRBV5-4, the J gene TRBJ2-7, with D hard to call. In germline, CDR1 is SGHNT, CDR2 YYREEE (reference sequence). The CDR3 is 13 residues long. V lost 4 bases to trimming and J lost 2 bases, with 10 bases between them. In DNA, the CDR3 is TGTGCCAGCAGCGTAGCAGTAACCTACGAGCAGTACTTC. Protein sequence: CASSVAVTYEQYF.

The V gene is TRBV14, the J gene TRBJ1-1, with TRBD1 matching over 9 bases. Germline values: CDR1 SGHDN, CDR2 FVKESK. After removal of 2 bases from V and 3 bases from J, the junction contained 10 bases not matched to a gene. The CDR3 consists of 17 residues. The CDR3 DNA is TGTGCCAGCAGCCAAAACCCACCGGGACAGGGCTACACTGAAGCTTTCTTT. This translates into CASSQNPPGQGYTEAFF.

J is TRBJ1-6 and V is TRBV28; 11 bases fit TRBD1. This CDR3 contains 15 residues. Trimming at V came to 2 bases and at J to 9 bases, leaving 3 bases not matched to a gene. Germline lookup yields CDR1 MDHEN and CDR2 SYDVKM. The CDR3 reads CASSLAGTGGSPLHF. DNA for the CDR3: TGTGCCAGCAGTTTAGCCGGGACAGGGGGTTCACCCCTCCACTTT. Complete variable domain (other parts from reference TRBV28 and TRBJ1-6): DVKVTQSSRYLVKRTGEKVFLECVQDMDHENMFWYRQDPGLGLRLIYFSYDVKMKEKGDIPEGYSVSREKKERFSLILESASTNQTSMYLCASSLAGTGGSPLHFGNGTRLTVT.

This rearrangement joins TRBV9 to TRBJ2-7, with TRBD1 identical over 7 bases. The germline V gene encodes CDR1 SGDLS and CDR2 YYNGEE. The CDR3 has 16 residues. V trimming: 4 bases; J trimming: 2 bases; junction bases outside the gene matches: 12. The CDR3 bases are TGTGCCAGCAGCTCACGAAGGACAGGAAAAGCCTACGAGCAGTACTTC. Translation: CASSSRRTGKAYEQYF.

This chain joins TRBV30 and TRBJ1-1; 8 positions match TRBD1. V dropped 4 bases and J dropped 6; count of bases not matched to a gene: 7. CDR3 size: 13 residues. Germline V CDR1 and CDR2: GTSNPN, SVGIG (reference sequence). The CDR3 region is CAWKPGGIAEAFF. In DNA, the CDR3 is TGTGCCTGGAAACCAGGGGGCATTGCTGAAGCTTTCTTT.

This clone was found a few times. The chain has TRBV7-6 and TRBJ1-1; 7 nucleotides align to TRBD1. V shed 4 bases and J 6 bases; nucleotides not matched to a gene: 8. The CDR3 has 14 residues. Germline-derived CDR1 and CDR2 are SGHVS and FNYEAQ. The CDR3 spells CASSSNTGEAEAFF. CDR3 DNA: TGTGCCAGCAGCTCCAATACAGGGGAGGCTGAAGCTTTCTTT.

The chain uses TRBV7-8 and TRBJ1-6; D not certain. From germline, CDR1 is SGHVS and CDR2 FQNEAQ. V lost 1 base and J lost 7, with 5 bases in between. This CDR3 contains 13 residues. The DNA of the CDR3 is TGTGCCAGCAGCTTAGTACAGAATTCACCCCTCCACTTT. This gives the protein CASSLVQNSPLHF.

CDR3 DNA: TGTGCCAGCAGCGCCCCCGGCCCCGGGGGCACTGAAGCTTTCTTT. This sequence encodes CASSAPGPGGTEAFF. This rearrangement joins TRBV7-4 to TRBJ1-1; the D gene is possibly TRBD1 (5 bases). Trimming left V 5 bases short and J 4 bases short, with 17 bases between. CDR1 is SGHVT, CDR2 SQSDAQ, per germline. This CDR3 region has 15 residues. Supplemented by reference TRBV7-4 and TRBJ1-1, the full variable domain reads GAGVSQSPRYKVAKRGRDVALRCDSISGHVTLYWYRQTLGQGSEVLTYSQSDAQRDKSGRPSGRFSAERPERSVSTLKIQRTEQGDSAVYLCASSAPGPGGTEAFFGQGTRLTVV.

The chain combines TRBV19 with TRBJ2-4, with 9 bases lining up with TRBD1. The V gene end was trimmed by 1 base and the J gene end by 2 bases; junction bases not matched to a gene: 3. From germline, CDR1 is LNHDA and CDR2 SQIVND (reference sequence). This CDR3 is 16 amino acids long. The CDR3 here is CASSIGDRDSKNIQYF. The CDR3 nucleotides are TGTGCCAGTAGTATAGGGGACAGGGACTCCAAAAACATTCAGTACTTC. Looking up the rest from reference TRBV19 and TRBJ2-4 gives the full variable domain: DGGITQSPKYLFRKEGQNVTLSCEQNLNHDAMYWYRQDPGQGLRLIYYSQIVNDFQKGDIAEGYSVSREKKESFPLTVTSAQKNPTAFYLCASSIGDRDSKNIQYFGAGTRLSVL.

This clone was recorded a few times. This sequence joins TRBV7-6 and TRBJ1-1; no reliable D call. This CDR3 spans 13 amino acids. CDR1 SGHVS and CDR2 FNYEAQ come from the germline V gene. With 1 base removed from V and 3 bases from J, the gap between germline ends came to 6 bases. The CDR3 protein is CASSLGEDTEAFF. The DNA of the CDR3 is TGTGCCAGCAGCTTAGGGGAGGACACTGAAGCTTTCTTT.

V and J are TRBV5-4 and TRBJ1-2, with D tentatively TRBD1 (5 bases). This CDR3 has 17 residues. V dropped 7 bases and J dropped 0 bases, with 22 bases sitting between them. Germline V gives CDR1 SGHNT, CDR2 YYREEE (reference sequence). CDR3 in DNA: TGTGCCAGCCTCCCCGCACCGAGCAGGGAGGCTAACTATGGCTACACCTTC. Its translation: CASLPAPSREANYGYTF.